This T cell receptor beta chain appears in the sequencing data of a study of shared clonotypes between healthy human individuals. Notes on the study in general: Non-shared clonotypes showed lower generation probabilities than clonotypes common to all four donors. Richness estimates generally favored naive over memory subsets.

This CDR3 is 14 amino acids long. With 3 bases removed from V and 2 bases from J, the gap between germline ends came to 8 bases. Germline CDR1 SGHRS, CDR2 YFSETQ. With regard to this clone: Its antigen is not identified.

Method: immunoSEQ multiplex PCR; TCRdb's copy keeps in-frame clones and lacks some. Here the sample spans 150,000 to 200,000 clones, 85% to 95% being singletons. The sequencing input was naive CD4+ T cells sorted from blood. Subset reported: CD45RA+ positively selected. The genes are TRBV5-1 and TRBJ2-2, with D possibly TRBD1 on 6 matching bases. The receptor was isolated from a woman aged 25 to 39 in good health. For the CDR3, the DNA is TGCGCCAGCAGCTACAGGGCTAACACCGGGGAGCTGTTTTTT. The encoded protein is CASSYRANTGELFF.